Sequencing of this TCR beta chain was carried out in a study of OX40 agonist ivuxolimab in advanced cancers. As for the study in general: In this cohort, patients received ivuxolimab, an agonistic anti-OX40 (CD134) antibody. The group had a mean age of roughly 56 years, ranged from roughly 20 to 80, and was just under 85% male. Findings of the study overall: Expanded clones tended on average to be more numerous among CD8+ T cells than CD4+. Not determined was the antigen specificity of the expanded peripheral T cells.

Remarks on this clone: Its antigen is undetermined. Other DNA sequences in the same sample also yield this CDR3.

Assay: immunoSEQ multiplex PCR; the TCRdb copy retains only in-frame clones and omits some. The profile shows tens of thousands of clones, over 75% of them singletons. V lost 5 bases and J lost 3, with 13 bases in between. Germline V lookup: CDR1 SGHRS, CDR2 YFSETQ. The CDR3 consists of 14 residues. The rearrangement joins TRBV5-1 to TRBJ2-3; D perhaps matches TRBD2 (5 bases). Specimen: CD4+ or CD8+ T cells sorted from blood, collected in a trial of the OX40 agonist ivuxolimab. The sequence derives from an adult with an advanced solid tumor such as melanoma, head and neck, liver or kidney cancer. DNA of the CDR3: TGCGCCAGCAGTGAGGGAGAGTGGACAGATACGCAGTATTTT. This sequence encodes CASSEGEWTDTQYF.